The next 21 T cell receptor beta chains were all read from a single sample in a study of patients and donors after allogeneic stem cell transplantation. Via MiXCR, TCRdb re-called the RT-PCR reads, giving one row per CDR3 protein. The sample records some 160,000 distinct CDR3 sequences, approximately 24% being singletons. The sample comprised blood, either unsorted or a sorted T cell fraction (not recorded which). Every receptor here comes from a human donor who was either an allogeneic HSCT recipient or a stem cell or donor lymphocyte infusion donor (not recorded which). It is not recorded whose cells these are; they may come from a transplant donor.

The rearrangement joins TRBV11-1 to TRBJ2-1, with a tentative D call TRBD2 (6 bases). Germline CDR1 and CDR2: SGHAT and FQDESV (reference sequence). The CDR3 is 15 residues long. Trimming removed 2 bases from V and 4 bases from J, with 12 bases in between. As DNA, the CDR3 is TGTGCCAGCAGCTTAATATGGGGGACTTACAATGAGCAGTTCTTC. Amino acids: CASSLIWGTYNEQFF.

This clonotype was seen only a few times. The chain uses TRBV6-6 and TRBJ1-3; TRBD1 might be the D (6 bases). Trimming shortened V by 6 bases and J by 1 base, and 13 bases separated the two germline ends. This CDR3 has 15 residues. CDR1 MNHNY and CDR2 SVGAGI come from the germline V gene (reference sequence). The CDR3 DNA is TGTGCCAGCAGACTCGGCGGGACATCTGGAAACACCATATATTTT. Translated, it gives CASRLGGTSGNTIYF.

This chain joins TRBV20-1 and TRBJ1-1, with D unresolved. Trimming removed 5 bases at V and 4 bases at J, with 14 bases between. This CDR3 is built from 13 residues. CDR1 DFQATT and CDR2 SNEGSKA come from the germline V gene (reference sequence). The CDR3 DNA is TGCAGTGCTGCAGAAGGCGGTTCCACTGAAGCTTTCTTT. It yields the protein CSAAEGGSTEAFF.

The gene calls are TRBV7-8 and TRBJ2-3; D unclear. From germline, CDR1 is SGHVS and CDR2 FQNEAQ. The V end lost 4 bases, the J end lost 0 bases, and 11 bases lay between the germline ends. This CDR3 contains 15 residues. As DNA, the CDR3 is TGTGCCAGCAGCTCACCGGCGGCTAGCACAGATACGCAGTATTTT. It is translated as CASSSPAASTDTQYF.

The chain has TRBV9 and TRBJ2-2; 7 bases match TRBD2. The CDR3 runs 17 residues. The germline gives CDR1 SGDLS, CDR2 YYNGEE. V lost 1 base and J lost 4; bases outside the gene matches: 10. The CDR3 here is CASSVSSGGCCTGELFF. Written as DNA, the CDR3 is TGTGCCAGCAGCGTATCTAGCGGTGGTTGCTGCACCGGGGAGCTGTTTTTT.

The chain carries TRBV30 and TRBJ2-3; D gene ambiguous. CDR3 length: 17 residues. V lost 2 bases to trimming and J lost 4 bases, with 22 bases between them. The germline CDR1 and CDR2 sequences are GTSNPN and SVGIG (reference sequence). The CDR3 bases are TGTGCCTGGAGTACCGGGTCTCCGCCCGTCGTTGCAGATACGCAGTATTTT. As protein: CAWSTGSPPVVADTQYF.

The chain is built from TRBV20-1 and TRBJ1-1, with 7 bases matching TRBD1. The CDR3 runs 13 residues. From germline, CDR1 is DFQATT and CDR2 SNEGSKA (reference sequence). Unmatched junction bases numbered 2, after V lost 2 bases and J lost 2 bases. CDR3 sequence: CSARYRGNTEAFF. CDR3 in DNA: TGCAGTGCTAGATACAGGGGTAACACTGAAGCTTTCTTT.

J is TRBJ2-2 and V is TRBV7-2; maybe TRBD2 (6 bases). The length of the CDR3 is 16 residues. Germline V CDR1 and CDR2: SGHTA, FQGNSA. V lost 3 bases and J lost 0, with 11 bases in between. DNA of the CDR3: TGTGCCAGCAGCTTTTGGCGGGGAGCGAACACCGGGGAGCTGTTTTTT. Its protein is CASSFWRGANTGELFF.

This clonotype has just a few counts. The gene calls are TRBV27 and TRBJ2-1; D assignment may be TRBD1 or TRBD2 (5 bases each). Trimming shortened V by 7 bases and J by 3 bases, and 13 bases separated the two germline ends. Germline CDR1 is MNHEY and CDR2 is SMNVEV (reference sequence). The length of the CDR3 is 14 residues. This CDR3 reads CASTGDGHYNEQFF. The CDR3 region has the DNA TGTGCCAGCACCGGGGACGGTCACTACAATGAGCAGTTCTTC.

This clonotype has just a few counts. The genes are TRBV15 and TRBJ1-3; a possible D gene is TRBD1 (5 bases). Between the trimmed V and J ends, which lost 9 bases and 0 bases, there was a span of 15 bases. The CDR3 runs to 15 residues. The germline gives CDR1 LNHNV, CDR2 YYDKDF (reference sequence). The CDR3 nucleotides read TGTGCCACTTCGGTGGGGGGACTCTCTGGAAACACCATATATTTT. The encoded protein is CATSVGGLSGNTIYF.

The sample holds a few counts of this clonotype. This chain joins TRBV29-1 and TRBJ2-3; possibly TRBD2 for D (5 bases). The CDR3 is made up of 14 amino acids. The V end was cut by 0 bases, the J end by 2 bases, with 9 bases between. From germline, CDR1 is SQVTM and CDR2 ANQGSEA. CDR3 amino acids: CSVEDREFTDTQYF. As DNA, the CDR3 is TGCAGCGTTGAAGATCGGGAATTCACAGATACGCAGTATTTT.

V and J are TRBV29-1 and TRBJ2-1; 9 bases line up with TRBD2. The germline CDR1 and CDR2 sequences are SQVTM and ANQGSEA. This CDR3 contains 15 residues. J gave up 2 bases and V 3 bases, and 5 bases lay outside the gene matches. The CDR3 coding sequence is TGCAGCGTTGAGGGTAGCGGGAGCGCCTACAATGAGCAGTTCTTC. The encoded protein is CSVEGSGSAYNEQFF.

This clonotype was observed once. V is TRBV5-1 and J is TRBJ2-7, with D perhaps matching TRBD1 or TRBD2 (5 bases each). V was trimmed by 2 bases and J by 4 bases, leaving 13 bases between them. This CDR3 is 14 amino acids long. Per the germline V gene, CDR1 is SGHRS and CDR2 is YFSETQ. The CDR3 DNA follows: TGCGCCAGCAGCTTACCCGGGACGGGGTACGAGCAGTACTTC. Residues: CASSLPGTGYEQYF.

This clonotype was counted a few times. The chain is built from TRBV6-6 and TRBJ1-3; D is uncertain. Germline assignment: CDR1 MNHNY and CDR2 SVGAGI (reference sequence). V lost 2 bases to trimming and J lost 0 bases, with 8 bases between them. This CDR3 spans 15 amino acids. The CDR3 bases are TGTGCCAGCAGTTACGGGTCGAACTCTGGAAACACCATATATTTT. It encodes CASSYGSNSGNTIYF.

This clonotype was seen at least ten times. The V and J genes are TRBV12-3 or TRBV12-4 and TRBJ1-6; D gene uncertain. The CDR3 loop spans 13 amino acids. Trimming pared 0 bases from V and 8 bases from J, leaving 5 bases between. The CDR3 region is CASSLARHSPLHF. The DNA of the CDR3 is TGTGCCAGCAGTTTAGCGAGGCATTCACCCCTCCACTTT.

Concerning this clonotype: This may be a read error, as it is one base from a much larger clone. This sequence joins TRBV5-1 and TRBJ1-6, with 11 bases fitting TRBD1. CDR1 and CDR2 (germline): SGHRS, YFSETQ. The length of the CDR3 is 14 residues. J was trimmed by 8 bases and V by 4 bases; bases with no gene match: 2. In DNA, the CDR3 is TGCGCCAGCAGCGAGGGACAGGGGGATTCACCCCTCCACTTT. Its translation is CASSEGQGDSPLHF.

This clonotype was detected only a few times. The rearrangement links TRBV29-1 to TRBJ1-1; D gene ambiguous. The length of the CDR3 is 13 residues. Germline-derived CDR1 and CDR2 are SQVTM and ANQGSEA. Trimming stripped 2 bases from V and 5 bases from J, with 12 bases between. For the CDR3, the DNA is TGCAGCGTTGAATCGCAGGTTGGGACTGAAGCTTTCTTT. This codes for CSVESQVGTEAFF.

V usage is TRBV12-3 or TRBV12-4 and J usage is TRBJ2-3, with TRBD2 matching 9 bases. With V trimmed by 4 bases and J by 2 bases, 4 bases remained unmatched. The CDR3 runs 15 residues. The CDR3 DNA follows: TGTGCCAGCAGTTCCCTAGCGGGAAACACAGATACGCAGTATTTT. It yields the protein CASSSLAGNTDTQYF.

This clonotype was detected once. The chain employs TRBV5-6 and TRBJ2-1; D is unresolved. The CDR3 runs to 13 residues. CDR1 is SGHDT, CDR2 YYEEEE, per germline. The V end lost 3 bases, the J end lost 9 bases, and 13 bases lay between the germline ends. The CDR3 nucleotides are TGTGCCAGCAGCTCGCAGTTGTGGGGTGAGCAGTTCTTC. Its translation: CASSSQLWGEQFF.

In this sample, this clonotype turned up a few times. The rearrangement uses TRBV5-1 and TRBJ1-2; a weak D match, TRBD1 (5 bases). The length of the CDR3 is 13 residues. V shed 4 bases and J shed 8 bases, with 15 bases lying between them. The V gene's germline CDR1 is SGHRS and CDR2 YFSETQ. The CDR3 loop is CASSLLGGVGYTF. Here the CDR3 DNA reads TGCGCCAGCAGCCTCCTGGGAGGGGTCGGCTACACCTTC.

V is TRBV20-1 and J is TRBJ2-4, with D unresolved. There are 16 residues in the CDR3. V lost 1 base and J lost 0, with 13 bases in between. The germline V gene encodes CDR1 DFQATT and CDR2 SNEGSKA (reference sequence). The CDR3 loop reads CSARAPGALAKNIQYF. CDR3 DNA sequence: TGCAGTGCTAGAGCCCCGGGCGCGCTAGCCAAAAACATTCAGTACTTC.